The rows below give T cell receptor beta chains drawn from one sample of a study of CD8 T cells in Susac syndrome. Each CDR3 protein is one row after TCRdb ran MiXCR on the immunoSEQ multiplex PCR reads. This table has 300,000 to 350,000 distinct CDR3 sequences, just over 90% appearing once. The specimen sequenced was CD4+ T cells from PBMCs. These receptors all stem from a human donor with multiple sclerosis. Each CDR3 is given with its conserved first and last residue. The D gene is left open where the match is weak. Some rows mark clone size as missing; the rest say once, few, many or name a class of expanded clone.

d_gene	v_gene	j_gene	abundance	CDR3nt	CDR3aa
TRBD2	TRBV6-2/TRBV6-3	TRBJ2-7	-	TGTGCCAGCAGCCGGACTAGCGGGAGCCTATACGAGCAGTACTTC	CASSRTSGSLYEQYF
TRBD1	TRBV19	TRBJ1-2	-	TGTGCCACTAGGCAGGGGGACTATGGCTACACCTTC	CATRQGDYGYTF
TRBD2	TRBV29-1	TRBJ2-5	-	TGCAGCTTCGCTAGCGGCCAAGAGACCCAGTGCTTC	CSFASGQETQCF
-	TRBV6-5	TRBJ2-7	-	TGTGCCAGCAAACTTGGCGGGGAGTCCTTCGGGGAGCAGTACTTC	CASKLGGESFGEQYF
-	TRBV9	TRBJ2-2	-	TGTGCCAGCAGCGTGGACTATTCGAACACCGGGGAGCTGTTTTTT	CASSVDYSNTGELFF
-	TRBV12-3/TRBV12-4	TRBJ1-1	-	TGTGCCAGCAGTTTAAGGGGGAGGGACACTGAAGCTTTCTTT	CASSLRGRDTEAFF
-	TRBV20-1	TRBJ1-3	-	TGCAGTGCTAGGGACCTACGCCCCAGTCGAATAGGAAACACCATATATTTT	CSARDLRPSRIGNTIYF
-	TRBV5-1	TRBJ1-6	-	TGCGCCAGCAGCCCAACGGGACCACCCCTCCACTTT	CASSPTGPPLHF
-	TRBV29-1	TRBJ2-3	-	TGCAGCGTTGAAGTGGGGGATACGCAGTATTTT	CSVEVGDTQYF
-	TRBV2	TRBJ1-6	once	TGTGCCAGCAGCCCCGGGACATTCGATTCACCCCTCCACTTT	CASSPGTFDSPLHF
-	TRBV30	TRBJ1-4	-	TGTGCCTGGATGCGGGAGGGGGATGAAAAACTGTTTTTT	CAWMREGDEKLFF
-	TRBV20-1	TRBJ1-3	-	TGCAGTGCTAGAAATCCGGTAGGGTTGTCCTCTGGAAACACCATATATTTT	CSARNPVGLSSGNTIYF
-	TRBV11-3	TRBJ1-1	-	TGTGCCAGCAGCTTAGATCGGGGTTATGACACTGAAGCTTTCTTT	CASSLDRGYDTEAFF
-	TRBV2	TRBJ1-5	-	TGTGCCAGCAGTGAATGGGCAGTCGGCAATCAGCCCCAGCATTTT	CASSEWAVGNQPQHF
TRBD2	TRBV7-2	TRBJ2-3	-	TGTGCCAGCAGCTACAACCCTGGAGGGGAGGGCGATACGCAGTATTTT	CASSYNPGGEGDTQYF
TRBD1	TRBV20-1	TRBJ2-3	-	TGCAGTGTGTCACAGGGGGGCTCAGATACGCAGTATTTT	CSVSQGGSDTQYF
-	TRBV2	TRBJ2-5	-	TGTGCCAGCAGTGTCGAGGGATACCAAGAGACCCAGTACTTC	CASSVEGYQETQYF
-	TRBV30	TRBJ1-4	-	TGTGCCTGGAGTTCCGGTTCAGGAGAAAAACTGTTTTTT	CAWSSGSGEKLFF
-	TRBV10-3	TRBJ2-7	-	TGTGCCATCAGCTCTACTAGTAACGAGCAGTACTTC	CAISSTSNEQYF
-	TRBV15	TRBJ2-5	-	TGTGCCACCAGCAGAGATCAAGTGGAGACCCAGTACTTC	CATSRDQVETQYF
-	TRBV11-3	TRBJ2-1	-	TGTGCCAGCAGCTTCGGGGGCAATGAGCAGTTCTTC	CASSFGGNEQFF
-	TRBV5-1	TRBJ1-4	once	TGCGCCAGCAGCATCGGGACGGATAATGAAAAACTGTTTTTT	CASSIGTDNEKLFF
-	TRBV7-2	TRBJ1-5	few	TGTGCCAGCAGCTTAGACGGCGGATCTAATCAGCCCCAGCATTTT	CASSLDGGSNQPQHF
TRBD2	TRBV11-1	TRBJ2-3	-	TGTGCCAGCAGCTTACCACGAGACGCCCGGGAGGGCCCAAGGGCAGATACGCAGTATTTT	CASSLPRDAREGPRADTQYF
-	TRBV29-1	TRBJ2-1	-	TGCAGCGTTGGAGGCACGGCCACCTACAATGAGCAGTTCTTC	CSVGGTATYNEQFF
-	TRBV6-6	TRBJ2-2	-	TGTGCCAGCGGCCCGGGACGGGGAAACACCGGGGAGCTGTTTTTT	CASGPGRGNTGELFF
-	TRBV19	TRBJ1-5	few	TGTGCCAGTAGTATGGGCGATCAGCCCCAGCATTTT	CASSMGDQPQHF
-	TRBV2	TRBJ1-4	-	TGTGCCAGCAGTCACGGATGGGGGGCTAATGAAAAACTGTTTTTT	CASSHGWGANEKLFF
-	TRBV18	TRBJ2-7	-	TGTGCCAGCTCACCGCGGGACAGAGAAATTTCCTACGAGCAGTACTTC	CASSPRDREISYEQYF
-	TRBV4-2	TRBJ2-3	-	TGTGCCAGCAGCTCCCCTAGGAGGGGGTTTGAAGATACGCAGTATTTT	CASSSPRRGFEDTQYF
-	TRBV10-3	TRBJ2-7	-	TGTGCCATCAGTGATCTTCAGGGGATAAAGGGAACCTACGAGCAGTACTTC	CAISDLQGIKGTYEQYF
TRBD2	TRBV5-1	TRBJ2-7	-	TGCGCCAGCAGCTCTTCTAGCGGGAGTCGATACGAGCAGTACTTC	CASSSSSGSRYEQYF
TRBD2	TRBV10-3	TRBJ2-1	-	TGTGCCACCGAGACTAGCGGGGGGCATGAGCAGTTCTTC	CATETSGGHEQFF
TRBD1	TRBV3-1	TRBJ1-5	-	TGTGCCAGCAGCCCGGGGACAGGGGGACGTCCCCAGCATTTT	CASSPGTGGRPQHF
-	TRBV30	TRBJ1-2	few	TGTGCCTGGAGCGGCCCTAGGAGGGGGGCTGGCTACACCTTC	CAWSGPRRGAGYTF
TRBD2	TRBV19	TRBJ2-2	-	TGTGCCAGTAGTACGATAGCGGGAGGGTCGAGCACCGGGGAGCTGTTTTTT	CASSTIAGGSSTGELFF
-	TRBV29-1	TRBJ2-5	once	TGCAGCGCCGCCGAGTCGACCCAAGAGACCCAGTACTTC	CSAAESTQETQYF
-	TRBV20-1	TRBJ2-7	-	TGCAGTGCAGGCACCCGCGGTAGCTCCTACGAGCAGTACTTC	CSAGTRGSSYEQYF
-	TRBV12-3/TRBV12-4	TRBJ1-5	-	TGTGCCAGCACCCCGGGTGGTTCCGGCTACAATCAGCCCCAGCATTTT	CASTPGGSGYNQPQHF
TRBD1	TRBV7-2	TRBJ2-7	-	TGTGCCAGCAGCTTAGGGCCCGCCGGGACAGCACCCTACGAGCAGTACTTC	CASSLGPAGTAPYEQYF
-	TRBV11-1	TRBJ2-1	-	TGTGCCAGCAGACTCTCCACGGGAGCGTCCTACAATGAGCAGTTCTTC	CASRLSTGASYNEQFF
TRBD1	TRBV7-9	TRBJ2-7	-	TGTGCCAGCAGCTCCCGGACAGGGTCCCACGAGCAGTACTTC	CASSSRTGSHEQYF
-	TRBV6-6	TRBJ1-2	-	TGTGCCAGCAGTTACTCTCGGGAAAGCTATGGCTACACCTTC	CASSYSRESYGYTF
-	TRBV3-1	TRBJ1-5	-	TGTGCCAGCAGCCAAGGGCTCCACCTCAATCAGCCCCAGCATTTT	CASSQGLHLNQPQHF
TRBD2	TRBV7-2	TRBJ2-1	-	TGTGCCAGCAGCCTCCCCGGCGGGAGCGCCTACAATGAGCAGTTCTTC	CASSLPGGSAYNEQFF
-	TRBV7-9	TRBJ2-5	-	TGTGCCAGCAGCTTGAGCCGCTTGGGCCAAGAGACCCAGTACTTC	CASSLSRLGQETQYF
TRBD1	TRBV7-3	TRBJ1-1	-	TGTGCCAGCAGCCTCGTTGGGGGGACAGGGTTGCATCTGGACACTGAAGCTTTCTTT	CASSLVGGTGLHLDTEAFF
TRBD1	TRBV18	TRBJ2-7	-	TGTGCCAGCTCACCACAGACAGGGGGGGCCTACGAGCAGTACTTC	CASSPQTGGAYEQYF